In this sample, the clone carrying this T cell receptor beta chain turned up many times. Its antigen remains unknown. This entry belongs to a study of T cells in Graves' hyperthyroidism and ophthalmopathy. Notes on the study in general: The model made its ophthalmopathy prediction, and onset followed a median approximately six months later.

The trim removed 3 bases at V and 0 bases at J, leaving 1 base unmatched. Germline-derived CDR1 and CDR2 are SQVTM and ANQGSEA. The CDR3 is made up of 14 amino acids. RNA transcripts were the template for amplifying TCR beta CDR3 regions. During a first-round RT-PCR of the TCR CDR3, the HTBI primer set was used. TCRdb used MiXCR to reprocess the multiplex PCR reads, holding one entry per CDR3 protein. The table has hundreds of thousands of distinct CDR3 sequences, more than 12% seen once. The sequenced sample consisted of blood. V gene TRBV29-1 combines with J gene TRBJ2-1; the match to TRBD2 covers 8 bases. The clonotype originates from a woman aged 30 to 39 with Graves' hyperthyroidism. The CDR3 sequence is CSVDSGSSYNEQFF. The CDR3 nucleotides are TGCAGCGTTGACAGCGGGAGCTCCTACAATGAGCAGTTCTTC.